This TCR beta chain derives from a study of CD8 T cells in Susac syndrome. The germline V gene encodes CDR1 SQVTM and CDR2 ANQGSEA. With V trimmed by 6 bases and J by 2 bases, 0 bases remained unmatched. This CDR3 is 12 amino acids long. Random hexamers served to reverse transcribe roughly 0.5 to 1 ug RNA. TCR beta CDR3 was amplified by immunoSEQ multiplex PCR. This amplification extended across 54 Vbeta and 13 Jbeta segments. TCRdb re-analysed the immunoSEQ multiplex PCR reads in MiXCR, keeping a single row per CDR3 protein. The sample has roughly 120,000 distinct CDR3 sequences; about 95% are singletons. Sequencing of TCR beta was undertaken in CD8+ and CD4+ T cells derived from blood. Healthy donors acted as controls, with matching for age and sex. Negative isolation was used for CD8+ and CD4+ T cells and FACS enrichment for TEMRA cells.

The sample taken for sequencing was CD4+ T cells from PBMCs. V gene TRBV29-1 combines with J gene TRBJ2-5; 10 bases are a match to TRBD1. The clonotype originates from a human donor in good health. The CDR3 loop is CSVDRGQETQYF. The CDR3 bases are TGCAGCGTGGACAGGGGGCAAGAGACCCAGTACTTC. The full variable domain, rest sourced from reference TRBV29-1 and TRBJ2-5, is SAVISQKPSRDICQRGTSLTIQCQVDSQVTMMFWYRQQPGQSLTLIATANQGSEATYESGFVIDKFPISRPNLTFSTLTVSNMSPEDSSIYLCSVDRGQETQYFGPGTRLLVL.